This passage covers 21 T cell receptor beta chains from one sample sequenced in a study of T-cell memory formation after mild COVID-19. MiXCR, applied by TCRdb to the 5' RACE reads, yields one record per CDR3 protein. The sample comprises 360,000 or so distinct CDR3 sequences, around 28% of which are singletons, and roughly 13% rests with the top ten. Sequenced material: PBMCs or a T cell subset sorted from them (not recorded which). These receptor sequences come from an adult woman who had mild COVID-19 (a few samples of this study predate the infection). Cell type and time point are not known.

CDR3 loop: CASSLRPKGGGNTIYF. The CDR3 coding sequence is TGTGCCAGCAGCTTAAGGCCGAAGGGCGGTGGAAACACCATATATTTT. V gene TRBV7-3 combines with J gene TRBJ1-3, with D hard to call. The V end lost 1 base, the J end lost 3 bases, and 13 bases lay between the germline ends. CDR1 is SGHTA, CDR2 FQGTGA, per germline. The CDR3 totals 16 residues. The full variable domain, rest sourced from reference TRBV7-3 and TRBJ1-3, is GAGVSQTPSNKVTEKGKYVELRCDPISGHTALYWYRQSLGQGPEFLIYFQGTGAADDSGLPNDRFFAVRPEGSVSTLKIQRTERGDSAVYLCASSLRPKGGGNTIYFGEGSWLTVV.

This chain uses TRBV4-2 with TRBJ2-7, with 7 bases aligning to TRBD2. Germline CDR1 LGHNA, CDR2 YNFKEQ. The ends lost 0 bases at V and 3 bases at J; junction bases unmatched: 11. The CDR3 extends over 17 amino acids. Here the CDR3 reads CASSQELEGGPIYEQYF. The CDR3 DNA reads TGTGCCAGCAGCCAAGAATTGGAGGGAGGGCCCATCTACGAGCAGTACTTC.

The gene calls are TRBV2 and TRBJ1-2; TRBD1 might be the D (6 bases). The germline V gene has CDR1 SNHLY and CDR2 FYNNEI. V lost 3 bases to trimming and J lost 8 bases, with 16 bases between them. CDR3 length: 14 residues. The CDR3 is CASSDYSGVVGYTF. As DNA, the CDR3 is TGTGCCAGCAGTGACTACTCAGGGGTGGTCGGCTACACCTTC.

This clonotype has a handful of counts. CDR3 in amino acids: CASTLRGGRNQPQHF. CDR3 sequence (DNA): TGTGCCAGCACCCTCCGGGGCGGGCGCAATCAGCCCCAGCATTTT. V and J are TRBV12-3 or TRBV12-4 and TRBJ1-5; TRBD1 is a possible D gene (5 bases). Trimming left V 7 bases short and J 2 bases short, with 15 bases between. This CDR3 has 15 residues.

Only a few counts were recorded for this clonotype. This chain connects TRBV6-6 to TRBJ2-3; D is perhaps TRBD1 (5 bases). Germline-derived CDR1 and CDR2 are MNHNY and SVGAGI (reference sequence). The V and J ends lost 3 bases and 6 bases respectively, with 10 bases between them. The CDR3 is 13 residues long. The CDR3: CASSYDRTDTQYF. CDR3 DNA: TGTGCCAGCAGTTATGACAGAACCGATACGCAGTATTTT.

This clonotype was counted many times. V gene TRBV12-3 or TRBV12-4 combines with J gene TRBJ1-4, with TRBD1 matching 11 bases. The J segment lost 3 bases and the V segment lost 6 bases, leaving 9 bases of the junction unmatched. This CDR3 is 17 amino acids long. The CDR3 nucleotides are TGTGCCAGCAGGGGGACAGGGGGATTTGTGGCTAATGAAAAACTGTTTTTT. The encoded protein is CASRGTGGFVANEKLFF.

The rearrangement uses TRBV15 and TRBJ2-1, with D tentatively TRBD1 (5 bases). CDR3 length: 13 residues. Germline V gives CDR1 LNHNV, CDR2 YYDKDF (reference sequence). Trimming took off 3 bases at V and 7 bases at J, with 10 bases between the two ends. CDR3 protein: CATSRPYRNEQFF. The DNA for the CDR3 is TGTGCCACCAGCAGGCCCTACAGGAATGAGCAGTTCTTC.

This clonotype has only a few counts. The V gene is TRBV5-1, the J gene TRBJ2-2; D is perhaps TRBD1 (6 bases). The CDR3 length is 14 residues. V lost 6 bases to trimming and J lost 0 bases, with 9 bases between them. Looked up from germline, CDR1 is SGHRS and CDR2 is YFSETQ. The CDR3, as DNA: TGCGCCAGCAAGGGGACAACGAACACCGGGGAGCTGTTTTTT. It codes for CASKGTTNTGELFF.

This clonotype was picked up a small number of times. V is TRBV2 and J is TRBJ2-2, with 10 positions matching TRBD2. The germline CDR1 and CDR2 sequences are SNHLY and FYNNEI. V gave up 2 bases and J gave up 4 bases; unmatched junction bases: 1. The length of the CDR3 is 15 residues. The CDR3 nucleotides are TGTGCCAGCAGTGAACTAGCGGGGGCCACCGGGGAGCTGTTTTTT. Protein product: CASSELAGATGELFF.

This rearrangement joins TRBV6-5 to TRBJ1-1; D is ambiguous. The CDR3 totals 11 residues. Between the trimmed V and J ends, which lost 8 bases and 6 bases, there was a span of 10 bases. Germline loops: CDR1 MNHEY, CDR2 SVGAGI. CDR3 DNA sequence: TGTGCCAGCCAGAAAGGAGCTGAAGCTTTCTTT. This codes for CASQKGAEAFF.

At least ten counts were recorded for this clonotype. The chain employs TRBV27 and TRBJ2-7; D may be TRBD2 (6 bases). Trimming left V 0 bases short and J 4 bases short, with 7 bases between. The V gene's germline CDR1 is MNHEY and CDR2 SMNVEV (reference sequence). The CDR3 spans 13 residues. DNA of the CDR3: TGTGCCAGCAGTTTATCTGCGGGATACGAGCAGTACTTC. It yields the protein CASSLSAGYEQYF.

This clonotype was seen only a few times. The chain joins TRBV7-6 to TRBJ1-1; D call uncertain. From germline, CDR1 is SGHVS and CDR2 FNYEAQ. Trimming took 6 bases from V and 11 from J, leaving 7 bases between them. The CDR3 spans 9 residues. CDR3 sequence reads: CASRPWAFF. Written as DNA, the CDR3 is TGTGCCAGCAGGCCCTGGGCTTTCTTT.

There are a few counts of this clonotype. The chain links TRBV7-2 to TRBJ2-5; unclear D gene. The germline V gene encodes CDR1 SGHTA and CDR2 FQGNSA. CDR3 size: 15 residues. The germline V and J ends were trimmed by 2 bases and 5 bases, with 15 bases remaining between them. This chain's CDR3 is CASSLNQAAMETQYF. DNA for the CDR3: TGTGCCAGCAGCTTAAATCAGGCGGCGATGGAGACCCAGTACTTC.

A few counts support this clonotype. The rearrangement links TRBV29-1 to TRBJ2-1; 11 bases match TRBD2. This CDR3 region has 14 residues. Germline V gene lookup returns CDR1 SQVTM and CDR2 ANQGSEA. Losses at the gene ends were 3 bases for V and 12 bases for J; bases not matched to a gene: 10. CDR3 in amino acids: CSVEEGLAGGGQFF. The CDR3 nucleotides read TGCAGCGTTGAGGAGGGGCTAGCGGGAGGAGGGCAGTTCTTC.

This clonotype was recorded a few times. The rearrangement links TRBV30 to TRBJ2-1, with 7 nucleotides matching TRBD1. The J segment lost 3 bases and the V segment lost 4 bases, leaving 6 bases of the junction unmatched. Germline-derived CDR1 and CDR2 are GTSNPN and SVGIG (reference sequence). The CDR3 is 14 amino acids. The CDR3 region has the DNA TGTGCCTGGATTGTCAGGGGGTACTACAATGAGCAGTTCTTC. Protein sequence: CAWIVRGYYNEQFF.

The CDR3 DNA follows: TGTGCCAGCCGTACCGGTTTGGGGTTTTCCTACAATGAGCAGTTCTTC. The encoded protein is CASRTGLGFSYNEQFF. The V and J genes are TRBV12-3 or TRBV12-4 and TRBJ2-1; D is uncertain. The CDR3 is 16 residues long. The V end lost 8 bases, the J end lost 1 base, and 18 bases lay between the germline ends.

This clonotype has a handful of counts. The CDR3 reads CASKTGRHQPQHF. DNA for the CDR3: TGTGCCAGCAAGACAGGGAGACATCAGCCCCAGCATTTT. This chain joins TRBV12-3 or TRBV12-4 and TRBJ1-5; 7 bases agree with TRBD1. Losses at the gene ends were 7 bases for V and 5 bases for J; bases not matched to a gene: 5. The CDR3 sequence is 13 residues long.

On this clonotype: Its ends do not fully match the called genes, so a read error is possible. The V and J genes are TRBV5-8 and TRBJ1-2; D remains ambiguous. CDR1 is SGHTS and CDR2 is YDEGEE in the germline V gene. This CDR3 has 10 residues. In nucleotides, the CDR3 is TGTGCCAGCACCTTGGGTGGCTACACCTTC. Encoded protein: CASTLGGYTF.

The chain has TRBV24-1 and TRBJ2-1; no clear D. The CDR3 runs to 16 residues. Germline CDR1 reads KGHDR; CDR2 reads SFDVKD. V dropped 1 base and J dropped 8 bases, with 17 bases sitting between them. The CDR3 DNA follows: TGTGCCACCAGTGATTTTCTCTCCCAGGTTGGGGATGAGCAGTTCTTC. It specifies CATSDFLSQVGDEQFF.

The rearrangement joins TRBV2 to TRBJ2-7, with TRBD1 matching over 7 bases. The germline CDR1 and CDR2 sequences are SNHLY and FYNNEI. The CDR3 extends over 14 amino acids. The trim removed 4 bases at V and 4 bases at J, leaving 7 bases unmatched. The CDR3 bases are TGTGCCAGCAGTGTAGTAGGGACAGAGTACGAGCAGTACTTC. This codes for CASSVVGTEYEQYF. Full variable domain (rest looked up from reference TRBV2 and TRBJ2-7): EPEVTQTPSHQVTQMGQEVILRCVPISNHLYFYWYRQILGQKVEFLVSFYNNEISEKSEIFDDQFSVERPDGSNFTLKIRSTKLEDSAMYFCASSVVGTEYEQYFGPGTRLTVT.

This clonotype showed up just a few times. The chain has TRBV20-1 and TRBJ2-1, with a tentative D call TRBD2 (7 bases). Trimming stripped 3 bases from V and 3 bases from J, with 12 bases between. Germline CDR1 DFQATT, CDR2 SNEGSKA (reference sequence). There are 14 residues in the CDR3. The CDR3 reads CSARGGGVYNEQFF. Written as DNA, the CDR3 is TGCAGTGCTAGGGGAGGGGGAGTCTACAATGAGCAGTTCTTC.